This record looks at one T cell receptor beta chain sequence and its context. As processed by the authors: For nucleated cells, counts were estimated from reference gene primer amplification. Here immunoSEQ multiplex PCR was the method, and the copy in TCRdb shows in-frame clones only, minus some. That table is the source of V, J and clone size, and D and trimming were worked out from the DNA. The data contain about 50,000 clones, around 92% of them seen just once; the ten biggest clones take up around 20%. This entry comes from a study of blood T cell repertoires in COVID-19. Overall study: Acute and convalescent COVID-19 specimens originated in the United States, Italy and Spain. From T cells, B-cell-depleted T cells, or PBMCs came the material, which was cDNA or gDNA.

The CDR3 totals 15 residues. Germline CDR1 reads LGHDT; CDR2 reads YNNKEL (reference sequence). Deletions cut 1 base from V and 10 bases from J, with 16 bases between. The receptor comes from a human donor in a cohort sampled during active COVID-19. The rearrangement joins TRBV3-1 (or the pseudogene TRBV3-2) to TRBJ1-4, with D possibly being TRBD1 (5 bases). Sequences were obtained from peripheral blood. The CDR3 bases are TGTGCCAGCAGCCAAGGGACACCCAGCTCCGGAAAACTGTTTTTT. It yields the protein CASSQGTPSSGKLFF.